The 31 T cell receptor beta chains given below trace back to one sample, sequenced in a study of control samples from healthy donors and cancer patients. The protocol was immunoSEQ multiplex PCR, while the TCRdb copy is restricted to in-frame clones and leaves out a portion. The sample records about 76,000 clones, under 90% being singletons. The specimen was PBMCs. Receptors were obtained from a woman between 50 and 59 years old with colorectal cancer.

This rearrangement joins TRBV4-1 to TRBJ2-6, with D possibly being TRBD1 or TRBD2 (5 bases each). This CDR3 comprises 19 residues. Germline loops: CDR1 MGHRA, CDR2 YSYEKL. Trimming stripped 4 bases from V and 0 bases from J, with 19 bases between. For the CDR3, the DNA is TGCGCCAGCAGCCCACTCCCTTCGGCAGGGAGCTCTGGGGCCAACGTCCTGACTTTC. Translating gives CASSPLPSAGSSGANVLTF.

This clone showed up just once. The chain is built from TRBV2 and TRBJ2-1, with 13 bases lining up with TRBD2. Germline-derived CDR1 and CDR2 are SNHLY and FYNNEI. The CDR3 length is 15 residues. With 6 bases clipped from V and 7 bases from J, the junction kept 6 bases outside the gene matches. The CDR3 nucleotides are TGTGCCAGCAGACCACTAGCGGGGGGGGATAATGAGCAGTTCTTC. Translating it yields CASRPLAGGDNEQFF.

The rearrangement joins TRBV14 to TRBJ2-3, with TRBD1 as a possible D gene (5 bases). Trimming cost V 1 base and J 2 bases, with 10 bases left between them. CDR1 and CDR2 (germline): SGHDN, FVKESK. The CDR3 has 15 residues. CDR3 in amino acids: CASSQGDSTTDTQYF. CDR3 DNA sequence: TGTGCCAGCAGCCAAGGCGACAGTACCACAGATACGCAGTATTTT.

This chain joins TRBV12-3 or TRBV12-4 and TRBJ1-1, with 8 bases identical to TRBD1. After removal of 6 bases from V and 6 bases from J, the junction contained 6 bases not matched to a gene. The CDR3 is 13 amino acids. The CDR3, as DNA: TGTGCCAGCAGCCCGACAGGGGTCCCTGAAGCTTTCTTT. Amino acids: CASSPTGVPEAFF.

Notes on this clone: Other DNA sequences within the sample encode an identical CDR3. The rearrangement links TRBV7-8 to TRBJ1-2; 8 nucleotides line up with TRBD1. The germline gives CDR1 SGHVS, CDR2 FQNEAQ. The CDR3 is 16 residues long. The junction had 8 bases not matched to a gene; V was cut back by 5 bases and J by 0 bases. The CDR3 DNA follows: TGTGCCAGCAGCGCGGAGTGGGACAGGTCTAACTATGGCTACACCTTC. It codes for CASSAEWDRSNYGYTF.

To note about this clone: Lacking the conserved final phenylalanine or tryptophan, this CDR3 likely reflects a read error. This chain uses TRBV5-1 with TRBJ2-3; 8 bases agree with TRBD2. Germline values: CDR1 SGHRS, CDR2 YFSETQ. The V gene end was trimmed by 4 bases and the J gene end by 3 bases; junction bases not matched to a gene: 7. The CDR3 totals 15 residues. For the CDR3, the DNA is TGCGCCAGCAGCATTAGCGGGGTCGGGACAGATACGCAGTATCTT. Its protein is CASSISGVGTDTQYL.

The chain has TRBV5-4 and TRBJ1-1; D gene uncertain. With 4 bases removed from V and 3 bases from J, the gap between germline ends came to 10 bases. The germline V gene has CDR1 SGHNT and CDR2 YYREEE (reference sequence). This CDR3 region has 13 residues. CDR3 in DNA: TGTGCCAGCAGCGGTAGACCTGACACTGAAGCTTTCTTT. Amino acid sequence: CASSGRPDTEAFF.

The chain links TRBV4-2 to TRBJ1-1; maybe TRBD1 (5 bases). Germline V gene lookup returns CDR1 LGHNA and CDR2 YNFKEQ. The CDR3 length is 15 residues. The V end was cut by 5 bases, the J end by 0 bases, with 13 bases between. CDR3 in amino acids: CASSGPGPMNTEAFF. The CDR3, as DNA: TGTGCCAGCAGCGGTCCGGGACCAATGAACACTGAAGCTTTCTTT.

DNA for the CDR3: TGTGCCACCAGCAGAGAGACTAGCGGGGGTGATACGCAGTATTTT. Residues: CATSRETSGGDTQYF. The chain carries TRBV15 and TRBJ2-3, with TRBD2 matching 12 bases. CDR1 LNHNV and CDR2 YYDKDF come from the germline V gene (reference sequence). V gave up 0 bases and J gave up 6 bases; unmatched junction bases: 1. The CDR3 has 15 amino acids.

The chain carries TRBV13 and TRBJ1-4; D perhaps matches TRBD1 (6 bases). Germline V gene lookup returns CDR1 PRHDT and CDR2 FYEKMQ (reference sequence). This CDR3 region has 14 residues. V gave up 5 bases and J gave up 6 bases, with 13 bases separating them. CDR3 coding DNA: TGTGCCAGCAGCCCCCCAGGGGTAGATGAAAAACTGTTTTTT. Translated, it gives CASSPPGVDEKLFF.

In this sample, this clone turned up once. The chain combines TRBV24-1 with TRBJ2-3; TRBD1 or TRBD2 may be the D gene (5 bases each). V dropped 4 bases and J dropped 0 bases, with 10 bases sitting between them. CDR3 size: 15 residues. Germline CDR1 is KGHDR and CDR2 is SFDVKD. CDR3 region: CATSERDLSTDTQYF. The CDR3, as DNA: TGTGCCACCAGTGAACGGGACCTTAGCACAGATACGCAGTATTTT.

V usage is TRBV6-4 and J usage is TRBJ2-7, with 7 nucleotides matching TRBD2. The CDR3 contains 13 residues. The V and J ends lost 2 bases and 5 bases, in that order; junction bases with no gene match: 3. Germline CDR1 reads MRHNA; CDR2 reads SNTAGT. The CDR3 loop reads CASSDRDYDEQYV. The CDR3 DNA is TGTGCCAGCAGTGACCGGGACTATGACGAGCAGTACGTC.

V and J are TRBV19 and TRBJ2-5, with 11 bases identical to TRBD2. The germline gives CDR1 LNHDA, CDR2 SQIVND (reference sequence). J was trimmed by 2 bases and V by 4 bases; bases with no gene match: 3. CDR3 size: 15 residues. The CDR3 nucleotides read TGTGCCAGTAGTAAGCTAGCGGGGGGACAAGAGACCCAGTACTTC. This codes for CASSKLAGGQETQYF. The full variable domain, in which reference TRBV19 and TRBJ2-5 provide the parts outside the CDR3, is DGGITQSPKYLFRKEGQNVTLSCEQNLNHDAMYWYRQDPGQGLRLIYYSQIVNDFQKGDIAEGYSVSREKKESFPLTVTSAQKNPTAFYLCASSKLAGGQETQYFGPGTRLLVL.

The V call is TRBV7-2, the J call TRBJ2-1, with a possible D match to TRBD1 (6 bases). Trimming cost V 4 bases and J 8 bases, with 9 bases left between them. The CDR3 consists of 12 residues. Per the germline V gene, CDR1 is SGHTA and CDR2 is FQGNSA. The CDR3 is CASSSQGHEQFF. DNA for the CDR3: TGTGCCAGCAGCTCACAGGGACATGAGCAGTTCTTC. Full variable domain (rest looked up from reference TRBV7-2 and TRBJ2-1): GAGVSQSPSNKVTEKGKDVELRCDPISGHTALYWYRQSLGQGLEFLIYFQGNSAPDKSGLPSDRFSAERTGGSVSTLTIQRTQQEDSAVYLCASSSQGHEQFFGPGTRLTVL.

The J gene is TRBJ2-1, the V gene TRBV6-5; 10 bases fit TRBD1. Per germline, CDR1 MNHEY and CDR2 SVGAGI. Trimming at V came to 2 bases and at J to 14 bases, leaving 3 bases not matched to a gene. The CDR3 spans 12 residues. The CDR3 DNA reads as TGTGCCAGCAGTTACCCCGGACAGGGGGAGTTCTTC. Encoded protein: CASSYPGQGEFF.

The chain couples TRBV19 to TRBJ1-2; TRBD1 agrees at 8 bases. V shed 1 base, J shed 0 bases, and the junction held 4 bases outside the gene matches. The CDR3 runs 16 residues. The germline V gene encodes CDR1 LNHDA and CDR2 SQIVND (reference sequence). CDR3 region: CASSIGRDRPNYGYTF. Here the CDR3 DNA reads TGTGCCAGTAGTATAGGCCGGGACAGGCCTAACTATGGCTACACCTTC.

The chain couples TRBV6-6 to TRBJ1-6; D perhaps matches TRBD1 (6 bases). Germline V gene data show CDR1 as MNHNY and CDR2 as SVGAGI (reference sequence). The length of the CDR3 is 14 residues. With 5 bases removed from V and 10 bases from J, the gap between germline ends came to 15 bases. CDR3 DNA sequence: TGTGCCAGCAGTCAAGGACAGCAGAAGTCACCCCTCCACTTT. Encoded protein: CASSQGQQKSPLHF.

The rearrangement joins TRBV2 to TRBJ2-7; 9 bases are shared with TRBD1. The CDR3 loop spans 14 amino acids. Per the germline V gene, CDR1 is SNHLY and CDR2 is FYNNEI. The trim removed 2 bases at V and 2 bases at J, leaving 1 base unmatched. CDR3 sequence reads: CASSERDRAYEQYV. DNA for the CDR3: TGTGCCAGCAGTGAAAGGGACAGGGCCTACGAGCAGTACGTC.

The V gene is TRBV5-1, the J gene TRBJ1-4, with a tentative D call TRBD1 (6 bases). CDR3 length: 14 residues. Trimming pared 4 bases from V and 6 bases from J, leaving 13 bases between. Per the germline V gene, CDR1 is SGHRS and CDR2 is YFSETQ. The CDR3 region is CASSARGSDEKLFF. CDR3 DNA sequence: TGCGCCAGCAGCGCAAGGGGGTCCGATGAAAAACTGTTTTTT.

The chain links TRBV27 to TRBJ2-1, with 7 bases fitting TRBD1. Unmatched junction bases numbered 17, after V lost 5 bases and J lost 1 base. CDR3 length: 19 amino acids. CDR1 is MNHEY, CDR2 SMNVEV, per germline (reference sequence). The CDR3 sequence is CASSPLKLGGQESYNEQFF. CDR3 nucleotide sequence: TGTGCCAGCAGTCCTCTAAAGCTTGGTGGACAGGAGTCCTACAATGAGCAGTTCTTC.

The chain uses TRBV9 and TRBJ1-5; D not certain. V was pared by 0 bases and J by 2 bases, with 9 bases between. The CDR3 is made up of 15 amino acids. CDR1 SGDLS and CDR2 YYNGEE come from the germline V gene. The CDR3 DNA reads TGTGCCAGCAGCGTAGGATACATGGGCAATCAGCCCCAGCATTTT. Translation: CASSVGYMGNQPQHF.

V usage is TRBV2 and J usage is TRBJ2-2, with D possibly matching TRBD2 (5 bases). V was trimmed by 7 bases and J by 4 bases, leaving 13 bases between them. The CDR3 is 14 residues long. Germline assignment: CDR1 SNHLY and CDR2 FYNNEI. The chain's CDR3 is CASIPRELTGELFF. The CDR3 DNA follows: TGTGCCAGCATTCCGAGGGAGCTCACCGGGGAGCTGTTTTTT.

This chain's CDR3 is CASSKQGSYEQYV. DNA of the CDR3: TGTGCCAGCAGTAAACAGGGCTCATACGAGCAGTACGTC. This chain links TRBV6-2 or TRBV6-3 with TRBJ2-7; possibly TRBD1 for D (6 bases). Germline V gene lookup returns CDR1 MNHEY and CDR2 SVGEGT. This CDR3 has 13 amino acids. Between the trimmed V and J ends, which lost 5 bases and 4 bases, there was a span of 12 bases.

The chain joins TRBV5-1 to TRBJ1-3; D perhaps matches TRBD1 (6 bases). CDR1 SGHRS and CDR2 YFSETQ come from the germline V gene. The CDR3 contains 16 residues. V lost 1 base to trimming and J lost 0 bases, with 11 bases between them. The CDR3 spells CASSLHPGVSGNTIYF. The CDR3 region has the DNA TGCGCCAGCAGCTTGCACCCAGGGGTCTCTGGAAACACCATATATTTT.

This sequence joins TRBV7-9 and TRBJ1-2; D is ambiguous. Germline values: CDR1 SEHNR, CDR2 FQNEAQ (reference sequence). The CDR3 has 12 amino acids. Trimming pared 5 bases from V and 5 bases from J, leaving 9 bases between. The CDR3 spells CASSPDGYGYTF. CDR3 coding DNA: TGTGCCAGCAGCCCAGACGGTTATGGCTACACCTTC.

This clone was observed once. V usage is TRBV28 and J usage is TRBJ1-1; the match to TRBD1 covers 7 bases. Germline loops: CDR1 MDHEN, CDR2 SYDVKM. The CDR3 has 12 residues. With V trimmed by 4 bases and J by 8 bases, 4 bases remained unmatched. The CDR3 bases are TGTGCCAGCAGTTGGACAGGTTCGGAAGCTTTCTTT. Translation gives CASSWTGSEAFF.

The chain recombines TRBV19 with TRBJ1-4, with D tentatively TRBD1 (6 bases). Germline V gene sequence: CDR1 LNHDA, CDR2 SQIVND (reference sequence). CDR3 length: 15 residues. Trimming took 6 bases from V and 0 from J, leaving 11 bases between them. CDR3 residues: CASSLGGSTNEKLFF. CDR3 sequence (DNA): TGTGCCAGTAGCTTGGGGGGCTCAACTAATGAAAAACTGTTTTTT.

The chain couples TRBV3-1 (or the pseudogene TRBV3-2) to TRBJ1-2; D unresolved. The V end lost 0 bases, the J end lost 1 base, and 15 bases lay between the germline ends. The CDR3 spans 17 residues. Germline V CDR1 and CDR2: LGHDT, YNNKEL (reference sequence). The CDR3 DNA sequence: TGTGCCAGCAGCCAAGATCAGGCAGGAAATTTTAACTATGGCTACACCTTC. The encoded protein is CASSQDQAGNFNYGYTF.

The chain joins TRBV20-1 to TRBJ1-2, with D unresolved. Trimming took 3 bases from V and 8 from J, leaving 13 bases between them. Germline CDR1 and CDR2: DFQATT and SNEGSKA (reference sequence). This CDR3 spans 12 amino acids. The DNA of the CDR3 is TGCAGTGCTAGTAGGGATGTAGGGGGCTACACCTTC. Protein product: CSASRDVGGYTF.

The chain has TRBV28 and TRBJ1-1; D call uncertain. Trimming took 3 bases from V and 0 from J, leaving 8 bases between them. CDR3 length: 14 residues. Germline V CDR1 and CDR2: MDHEN, SYDVKM. The CDR3 here is CASSLDGLNTEAFF. Written as DNA, the CDR3 is TGTGCCAGCAGTTTGGACGGACTGAACACTGAAGCTTTCTTT.

The V call is TRBV24-1, the J call TRBJ2-3; tentative D call: TRBD1 (5 bases). The CDR3 is 15 residues long. Trimming stripped 5 bases from V and 1 base from J, with 12 bases between. Germline loops: CDR1 KGHDR, CDR2 SFDVKD. In DNA form, the CDR3 reads TGTGCCACCAGTGGCCGTACAGGTGGCACAGATACGCAGTATTTT. Protein sequence: CATSGRTGGTDTQYF.